The rows below give T cell receptor beta chains drawn from one sample of a study of memory CD4+ T cells and cytomegalovirus serostatus. Assay used: immunoSEQ multiplex PCR; TCRdb lists only in-frame clones, some missing. The sample records under 75,000 clones, 80% being singletons. The sample was memory CD4+ T cells from blood. The origin of the receptors is an adult in good health and CMV-seronegative. Some clones in this sample may be carry-over from other donors' samples. CDR3s include the opening cysteine and the closing phenylalanine or tryptophan. Each record gives: J gene, V gene, CDR3 protein.

TRBJ2-5 | TRBV7-2 | CASSLGGTQETQYF
TRBJ1-4 | TRBV7-2 | CASSPYAGSNEKLFF
TRBJ1-1 | TRBV12-2 | CASRAPGQYTEAFF
TRBJ2-7 | TRBV6-6 | CASSPRFGDEQYF
TRBJ2-7 | TRBV6-6 | CASSPTGGFLYEQYF
TRBJ2-1 | TRBV30 | CAWSVVLNYNEQFF
TRBJ2-5 | TRBV7-9 | CASRKGQGARETQYF
TRBJ2-5 | TRBV7-2 | CASRGMRGPGETQYF
TRBJ2-5 | TRBV2 | CASSEYSSFGTGVPETQYF
TRBJ2-4 | TRBV19 | CASRGAKNIQYF
TRBJ2-1 | TRBV28 | CASSFKVLDEQFF
TRBJ1-5 | TRBV30 | CAWSVPGLQPQHF
TRBJ2-7 | TRBV21-1 | CASSSPTGGFPYEQYF
TRBJ1-1 | TRBV4-1 | CASSQGFLRGGGTEAFF
TRBJ1-1 | TRBV13 | CASSLRRGLLARNTEAFF
TRBJ1-2 | TRBV27 | CASRPGENRVGQTSYTF
TRBJ1-2 | TRBV2 | CASAVEQNYGYTF
TRBJ1-2 | TRBV10-3 | CAISELIGTRRYYGYTF
TRBJ1-1 | TRBV11-2 | CASSLVLANTEAFF
TRBJ1-2 | TRBV2 | CASSDGQSARNYGYTF
TRBJ1-3 | TRBV7-2 | CASSQGRKNSGNTIYF
TRBJ1-4 | TRBV18 | CASSPRQGEDEKLFF
TRBJ1-2 | TRBV7-8 | CASSLEGRHYGYTF
TRBJ2-3 | TRBV18 | CASSPRGTKDTQYF
TRBJ1-5 | TRBV7-9 | CASSDGFNQPQHF
TRBJ1-2 | TRBV29-1 | CSVEDRFAGIFGGGYTF
TRBJ2-3 | TRBV9 | CASSYGVASGHNTQYF
TRBJ2-7 | TRBV4-1 | CASSHQGLATNYEQYF
TRBJ2-3 | TRBV6-1 | CASTVSWRDTQYF
TRBJ1-1 | TRBV7-2 | CASSLDGSNTEAFF
TRBJ2-3 | TRBV5-5 | CASSPQTGKDTQYF
TRBJ1-2 | TRBV7-2 | CASSLRVFGGYTF
TRBJ1-3 | TRBV30 | CAFQGSGNTIYF
TRBJ1-5 | TRBV27 | CASRTGEQPQHF
TRBJ1-1 | TRBV9 | CASSVRQANTEAFF
TRBJ2-3 | TRBV5-1 | CASSRADRTDTDTQYF
TRBJ2-5 | TRBV6-6 | CASSWAGETQYF
TRBJ2-7 | TRBV5-1 | CASSLGQRSSYEQYF
TRBJ2-7 | TRBV30 | CAWSGRLAGGPKDEQYF
TRBJ2-3 | TRBV19 | CASSMGLAGGDTQYF
TRBJ1-4 | TRBV9 | CASSPGGTNEKLFF
TRBJ2-7 | TRBV4-2 | CASSQVKAGGNSGEQYF
TRBJ1-4 | TRBV14 | CASSRATNEKLFF
TRBJ1-2 | TRBV7-2 | CASSFGQGPGGYTF